The clone carrying this T cell receptor beta chain appeared a single time. Per the original data handling: Amplifying reference gene primers gave estimates of nucleated cell counts. The data were produced by immunoSEQ multiplex PCR, yet TCRdb's version contains in-frame clones alone and is incomplete. The V and J calls and the clone size are those of that table, but D and trimming were determined from the DNA. The table has around 63,000 clones, around 86% seen once. The length of the CDR3 is 16 residues. The germline CDR1 and CDR2 sequences are SGHNT and YYREEE (reference sequence). J was trimmed by 4 bases and V by 4 bases; bases with no gene match: 11. This entry belongs to a study of blood T cell repertoires in COVID-19. Study at large: The United States, Italy and Spain provided the acute and convalescent COVID-19 samples. T cells, B-cell-depleted T cells, or PBMCs provided the cDNA or gDNA that served as material.

Sequenced: peripheral blood. The TCR originated in a woman aged 80 or over with acute or convalescent COVID-19. The chain is built from TRBV5-4 and TRBJ2-5; TRBD2 matches at 9 bases. The CDR3 region is CASSLASLAGGETQYF. CDR3 coding DNA: TGTGCCAGCAGCCTCGCCTCACTAGCGGGCGGAGAGACCCAGTACTTC. The full variable domain, with the rest looked up from reference TRBV5-4 and TRBJ2-5, is ETGVTQSPTHLIKTRGQQVTLRCSSQSGHNTVSWYQQALGQGPQFIFQYYREEENGRGNFPPRFSGLQFPNYSSELNVNALELDDSALYLCASSLASLAGGETQYFGPGTRLLVL.